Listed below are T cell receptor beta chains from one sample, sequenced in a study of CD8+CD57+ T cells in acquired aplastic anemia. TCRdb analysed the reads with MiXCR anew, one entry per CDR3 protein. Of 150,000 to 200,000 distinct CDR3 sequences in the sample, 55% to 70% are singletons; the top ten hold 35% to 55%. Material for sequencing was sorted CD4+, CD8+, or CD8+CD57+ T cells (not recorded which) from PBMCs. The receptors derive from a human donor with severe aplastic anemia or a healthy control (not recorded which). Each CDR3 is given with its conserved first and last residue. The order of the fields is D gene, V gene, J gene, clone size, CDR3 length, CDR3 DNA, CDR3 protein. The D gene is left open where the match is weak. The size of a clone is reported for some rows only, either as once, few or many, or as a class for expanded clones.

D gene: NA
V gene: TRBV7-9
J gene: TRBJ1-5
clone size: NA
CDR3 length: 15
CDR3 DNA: TGTGCCAGCAGCCTCGGGGCAGGGGAAAATCAGCCCCAGCATTTT
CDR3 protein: CASSLGAGENQPQHF

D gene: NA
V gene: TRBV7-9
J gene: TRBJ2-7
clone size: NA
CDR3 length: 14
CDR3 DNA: TGTGCCAGCAGCCCCCCGCTACTCCCCTACGAGCAGTACTTC
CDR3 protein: CASSPPLLPYEQYF

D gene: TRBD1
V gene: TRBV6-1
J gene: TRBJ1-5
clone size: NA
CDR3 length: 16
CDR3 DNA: TGTGCCAGCAGTGAATTTGAGGGGGCGGGCAATCAGCCCCAGCATTTT
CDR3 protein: CASSEFEGAGNQPQHF

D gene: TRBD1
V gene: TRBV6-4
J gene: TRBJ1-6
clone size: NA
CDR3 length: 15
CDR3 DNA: TGTGCCAGCAGTGCAAGACAGGGGGATAATTCACCCCTCCACTTT
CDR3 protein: CASSARQGDNSPLHF

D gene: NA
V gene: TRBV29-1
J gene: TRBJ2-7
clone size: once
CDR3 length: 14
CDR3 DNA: TGCAGCGTTGAAGGGGGCAGTGAATTCTACGAGCAGTACTTC
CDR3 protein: CSVEGGSEFYEQYF

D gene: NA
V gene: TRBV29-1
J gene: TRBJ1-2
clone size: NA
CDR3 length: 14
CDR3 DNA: TGCAGCGTCGCCACCGGGACAATAGGGAATGGCTACACCTTC
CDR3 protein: CSVATGTIGNGYTF

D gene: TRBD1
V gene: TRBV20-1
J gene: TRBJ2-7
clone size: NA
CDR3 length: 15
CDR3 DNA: TGCAGTGCTAGAGAGGGTGGGACAGGGACCTACGAGCAGTACTTC
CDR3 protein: CSAREGGTGTYEQYF

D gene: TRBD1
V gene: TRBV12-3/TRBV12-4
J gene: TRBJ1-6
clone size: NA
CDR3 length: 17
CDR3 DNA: TGTGCCAGCAGCGTATCACCCGGGACAGGGTATAATTCACCCCTCCACTTT
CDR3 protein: CASSVSPGTGYNSPLHF

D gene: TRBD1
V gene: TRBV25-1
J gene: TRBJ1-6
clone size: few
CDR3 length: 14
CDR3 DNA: TGTGCCAGCAGTGAATTGACAGGGCGCTCACCCCTCCACTTT
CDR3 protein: CASSELTGRSPLHF

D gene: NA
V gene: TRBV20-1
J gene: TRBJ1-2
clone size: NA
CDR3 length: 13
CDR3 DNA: TGCAGTGCTAGAGGCTCAGGTTACTATGGCTACACCTTC
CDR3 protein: CSARGSGYYGYTF

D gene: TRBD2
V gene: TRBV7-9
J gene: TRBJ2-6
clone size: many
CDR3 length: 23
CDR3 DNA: TGCGCCAGCAGCCAAGGGGTAGGGACTAGCGGGGGCCGACTAACCGCTGGGGCCAACGTCCTGACTTTC
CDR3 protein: CASSQGVGTSGGRLTAGANVLTF

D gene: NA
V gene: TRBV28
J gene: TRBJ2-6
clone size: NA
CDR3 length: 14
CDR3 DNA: TGTGCCAGCAGTGCGGTCCCTGGGGCCAACGTCCTGACTTTC
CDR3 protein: CASSAVPGANVLTF

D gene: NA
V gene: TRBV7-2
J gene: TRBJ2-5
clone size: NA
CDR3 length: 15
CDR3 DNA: TGTGCCAGCAGCTTAAACGGCGCCTACATGGAGACCCAGTACTTC
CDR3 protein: CASSLNGAYMETQYF

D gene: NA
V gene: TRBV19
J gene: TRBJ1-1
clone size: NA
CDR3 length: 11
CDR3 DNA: TGTGCCAGTAGTTGGGACACTGAAGTTTTCTTT
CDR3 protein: CASSWDTEVFF

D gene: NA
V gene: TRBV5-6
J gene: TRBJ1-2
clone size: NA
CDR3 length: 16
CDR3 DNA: TGTGCCAGCAGCCCCCTGGGTCATCTCCAAAACTATGGCTACACCTTC
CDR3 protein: CASSPLGHLQNYGYTF

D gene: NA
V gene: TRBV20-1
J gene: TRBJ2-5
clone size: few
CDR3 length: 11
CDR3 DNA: TGCAGTGCTAGCCATCAAGAGACCCAGTACTTC
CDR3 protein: CSASHQETQYF

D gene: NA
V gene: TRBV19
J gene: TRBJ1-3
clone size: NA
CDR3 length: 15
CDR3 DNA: TGTGCCAGTAGATCCCCAGGTATCTCTGGAAACACCATATATTTT
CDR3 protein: CASRSPGISGNTIYF

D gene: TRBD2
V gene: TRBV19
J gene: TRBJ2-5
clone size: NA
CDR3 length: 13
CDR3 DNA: TGTGCCAGTAGTATAGGCGGGGGTGAGACCCAGTACTTC
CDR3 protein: CASSIGGGETQYF

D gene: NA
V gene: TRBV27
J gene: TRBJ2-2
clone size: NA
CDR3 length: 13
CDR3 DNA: TGTGCCAGCAGTTTAGCCGGTAGCGGGGAGCTGTTTTTT
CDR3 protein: CASSLAGSGELFF

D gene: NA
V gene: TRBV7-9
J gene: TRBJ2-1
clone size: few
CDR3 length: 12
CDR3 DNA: TGTGCCAGCAGCTTAGTAGGGTATGAGCAGTTCTTC
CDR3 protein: CASSLVGYEQFF

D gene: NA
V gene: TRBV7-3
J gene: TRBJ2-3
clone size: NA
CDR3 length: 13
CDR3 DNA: TGTGCCAGCGGCGGGCCCAGCACAGATACGCAGTATTTT
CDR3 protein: CASGGPSTDTQYF

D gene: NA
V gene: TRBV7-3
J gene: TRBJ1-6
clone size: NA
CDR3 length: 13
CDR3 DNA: TGTGCCAGCAGCTTAACGAGTAATTCACCCCTCCACTTT
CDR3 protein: CASSLTSNSPLHF

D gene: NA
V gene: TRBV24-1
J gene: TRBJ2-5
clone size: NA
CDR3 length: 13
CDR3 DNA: TGTGCCACCAGCCCGACATTGGAAGAGACCCAGTACTTC
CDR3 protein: CATSPTLEETQYF

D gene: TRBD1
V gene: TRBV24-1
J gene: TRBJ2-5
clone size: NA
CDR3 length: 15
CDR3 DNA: TGTGCCACCAGTGATCCTGGACAGGGGGCTGAGACCCAGTACTTC
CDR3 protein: CATSDPGQGAETQYF

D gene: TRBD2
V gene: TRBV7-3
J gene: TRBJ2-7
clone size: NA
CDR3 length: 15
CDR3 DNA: TGTGCCAGCAGCCAAGAGGGGACTAGCTGGTACGAGCAGTACTTC
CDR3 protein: CASSQEGTSWYEQYF

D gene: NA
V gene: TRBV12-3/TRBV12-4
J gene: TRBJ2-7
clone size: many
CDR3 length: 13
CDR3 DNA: TGTGCCAGCAGTTTAGGAGGCTCGTGGGAGCAGTACTTC
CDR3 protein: CASSLGGSWEQYF

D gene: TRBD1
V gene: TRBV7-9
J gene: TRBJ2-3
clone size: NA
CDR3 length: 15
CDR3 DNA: TGTGCCAGCAGCTTACTCTTACAGGGGAGAAATACGCAGTATTTT
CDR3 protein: CASSLLLQGRNTQYF

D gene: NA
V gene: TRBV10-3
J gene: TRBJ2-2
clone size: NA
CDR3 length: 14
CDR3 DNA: TGTGCCATGAATCGGGCTAAGAACACCGGGGAGCTGTTTTTT
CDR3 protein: CAMNRAKNTGELFF

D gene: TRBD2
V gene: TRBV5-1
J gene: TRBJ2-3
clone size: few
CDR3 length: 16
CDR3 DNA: TGCGCCAGCAGCTTCAGAGCGGGAGGACTCACAGATACGCAGTATTTT
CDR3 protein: CASSFRAGGLTDTQYF

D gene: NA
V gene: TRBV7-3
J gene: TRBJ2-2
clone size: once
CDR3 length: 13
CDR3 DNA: TGTGCCAGCAGCCCACGGGGGTTCGGGGAGCTGTTTTTT
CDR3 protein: CASSPRGFGELFF

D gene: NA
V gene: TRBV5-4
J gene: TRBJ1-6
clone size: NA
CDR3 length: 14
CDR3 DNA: TGTGCCAGCAACATTGGGCGGGGGAATTCACCCCTCCACTTT
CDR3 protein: CASNIGRGNSPLHF

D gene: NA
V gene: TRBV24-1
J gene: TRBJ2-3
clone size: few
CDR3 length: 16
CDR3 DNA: TGTGCCACCAGTGATAGAGCCGGAGGGAGCACAGATACGCAGTATTTT
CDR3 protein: CATSDRAGGSTDTQYF

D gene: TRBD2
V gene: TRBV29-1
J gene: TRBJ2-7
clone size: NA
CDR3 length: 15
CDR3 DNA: TGCGGCGTTGAAGGGTCGGGACTAGCGGTCCACGAGCAGTACTTC
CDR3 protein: CGVEGSGLAVHEQYF

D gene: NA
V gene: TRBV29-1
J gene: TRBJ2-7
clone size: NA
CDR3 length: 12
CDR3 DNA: TGCAGCGTTGGGGGGCAGAGCTACGAGCAGTACTTC
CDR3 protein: CSVGGQSYEQYF

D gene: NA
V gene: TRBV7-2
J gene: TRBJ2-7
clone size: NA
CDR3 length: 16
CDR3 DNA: TGTGCCAGCAGCGTAGGGGGGATTAGGGATCCCTACGAGCAGTACTTC
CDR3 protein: CASSVGGIRDPYEQYF

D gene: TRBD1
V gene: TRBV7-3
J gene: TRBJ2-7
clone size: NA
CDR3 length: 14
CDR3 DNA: TGTGCCAGTAAAGAATGGACAGGCACCTACGAGCAGTACTTC
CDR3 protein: CASKEWTGTYEQYF

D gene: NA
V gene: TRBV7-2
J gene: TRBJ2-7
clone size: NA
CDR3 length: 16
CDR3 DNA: TGTGCCAGCAGCTTAACTGCGGGACAGATCCTTTACGAGCAGTACTTC
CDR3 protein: CASSLTAGQILYEQYF